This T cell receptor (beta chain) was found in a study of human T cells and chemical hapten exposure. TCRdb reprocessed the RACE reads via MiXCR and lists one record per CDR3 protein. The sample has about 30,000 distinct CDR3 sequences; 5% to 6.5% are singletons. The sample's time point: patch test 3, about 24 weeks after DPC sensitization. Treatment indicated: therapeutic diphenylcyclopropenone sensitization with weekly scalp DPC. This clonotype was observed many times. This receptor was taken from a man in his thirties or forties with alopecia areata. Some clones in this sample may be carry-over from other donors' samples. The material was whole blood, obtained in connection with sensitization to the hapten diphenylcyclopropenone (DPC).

The CDR3 sequence: CASSLNTEAFF. The DNA of the CDR3 is TGTGCCAGCAGCCTGAACACTGAAGCTTTCTTT. The chain couples TRBV5-4 to TRBJ1-1; D is undetermined. CDR1 and CDR2 (germline): SGHNT, YYREEE (reference sequence). This CDR3 comprises 11 residues. V dropped 4 bases and J dropped 0 bases, with 1 base sitting between them.